This T cell receptor beta chain is from a study of T cell responses to AZD1222 COVID-19 vaccine. Generated by immunoSEQ multiplex PCR, the TCRdb table keeps only in-frame clones and is missing some. Of roughly 150,000 clones detected, about 90% appear once; the ten largest clones hold 5%. This CDR3 comprises 13 residues. Trimming shortened V by 3 bases and J by 4 bases, and 9 bases separated the two germline ends. Study-level findings and limits: Among AZD1222 vaccinees, only six were seropositive at baseline. Vaccination with two AZD1222 doses was followed by a rise in Spike-specific TCR breadth and depth. Nearly half of spike-specific TCRs reportedly target variant regions that are unmutated in the B.1.351 and B.1.1.7 variants. The sample set comprised mostly white British donors with more females, and clonal diversity was possibly underestimated.

Notes on this clone: The antigen remains undetermined.

This sequence originates from an adult in good health. Sequenced here: peripheral blood, sampled on day 0 of AZD1222 vaccination. This rearrangement joins TRBV12-3 or TRBV12-4 to TRBJ1-1; D not resolved. This CDR3 reads CASSFDGVTEAFF. In DNA form, the CDR3 reads TGTGCCAGCAGTTTCGACGGAGTCACTGAAGCTTTCTTT.